Presented here are 28 T cell receptor beta chains from one specimen sequenced in a study of blood T cell repertoires in COVID-19. Only in-frame clones appear in the TCRdb table, and some are missing; sequencing was by immunoSEQ multiplex PCR. This table has around 230,000 clones, approximately 80% appearing once. The sample taken for sequencing was peripheral blood. The receptors were sampled from a man aged 40-49 years who had recovered from COVID-19.

The chain recombines TRBV4-3 with TRBJ2-5; D perhaps matches TRBD2 (6 bases). Deletions cut 0 bases from V and 2 bases from J, with 7 bases between. Germline values: CDR1 LGHNA, CDR2 YSLEER. CDR3 size: 14 residues. The CDR3 spells CASSQEAGQETQYF. In DNA form, the CDR3 reads TGCGCCAGCAGCCAAGAGGCGGGGCAAGAGACCCAGTACTTC.

The chain employs TRBV24-1 and TRBJ2-1; 8 bases align to TRBD2. Germline V CDR1 and CDR2: KGHDR, SFDVKD. Trimming took 7 bases from V and 6 from J; bases not matched to a gene: 7. The CDR3 spans 14 residues. The CDR3 region is CATSSSGEGNEQFF. In DNA, the CDR3 is TGTGCCACCAGCAGTAGCGGGGAGGGCAATGAGCAGTTCTTC.

The chain has TRBV19 and TRBJ2-2, with 13 positions matching TRBD2. The CDR3 is 18 amino acids. Germline V gene data show CDR1 as LNHDA and CDR2 as SQIVND (reference sequence). J gave up 0 bases and V 6 bases, and 7 bases lay outside the gene matches. CDR3 sequence (DNA): TGTGCCAGTAGCGAAGGACTAGCGGGAGCCGCGAACACCGGGGAGCTGTTTTTT. Translation: CASSEGLAGAANTGELFF.

The genes are TRBV25-1 and TRBJ1-2; 8 nucleotides agree with TRBD1. Germline V lookup: CDR1 MGHDK, CDR2 SYGVNS. The V segment lost 7 bases and the J segment 2 bases; nucleotides outside the gene matches: 6. The CDR3 runs 14 residues. The CDR3 DNA sequence: TGTGCCAGCACCCGGACAGGGTTCAACTATGGCTACACCTTC. Translating it yields CASTRTGFNYGYTF.

This clone occurred once. The chain uses TRBV7-6 and TRBJ2-1; TRBD1 aligns across 11 bases. The length of the CDR3 is 15 residues. J was trimmed by 9 bases and V by 5 bases; bases with no gene match: 9. Germline CDR1 is SGHVS and CDR2 is FNYEAQ. The CDR3 loop reads CASSPDRGRFGEQFF. CDR3 in DNA: TGTGCCAGCAGCCCGGACAGGGGGCGTTTCGGTGAGCAGTTCTTC.

J is TRBJ2-3 and V is TRBV4-3; 11 bases line up with TRBD2. This CDR3 is 16 amino acids long. V gave up 0 bases and J gave up 6 bases; unmatched junction bases: 5. In germline, CDR1 is LGHNA, CDR2 YSLEER. The CDR3 protein is CASSQDTSGRVDTQYF. CDR3 DNA: TGCGCCAGCAGCCAAGATACTAGCGGGAGAGTGGATACGCAGTATTTT.

The genes are TRBV2 and TRBJ2-1; 8 positions match TRBD2. The CDR3 has 16 residues. Germline V gene data show CDR1 as SNHLY and CDR2 as FYNNEI. Trimming cost V 7 bases and J 0 bases; bases outside gene matches: 8. The CDR3: CASILSGEGSYNEQFF. The CDR3 nucleotides are TGTGCCAGCATTCTTAGCGGGGAGGGCTCCTACAATGAGCAGTTCTTC.

This clone was detected many times. The J gene is TRBJ1-2, the V gene TRBV7-6, with 8 bases aligning to TRBD1. Germline CDR1 SGHVS, CDR2 FNYEAQ. Trimming took 5 bases from V and 7 from J; bases not matched to a gene: 12. This CDR3 contains 15 residues. CDR3 nucleotides: TGTGCCAGCAGCCCAAGATCAGGGGGCCTAAGTGGCTACACCTTC. Protein sequence: CASSPRSGGLSGYTF. The full variable domain, rest sourced from reference TRBV7-6 and TRBJ1-2, is GAGVSQSPRYKVTKRGQDVALRCDPISGHVSLYWYRQALGQGPEFLTYFNYEAQQDKSGLPNDRFSAERPEGSISTLTIQRTEQRDSAMYRCASSPRSGGLSGYTFGSGTRLTVV.

This clone was counted between two and nine times. V usage is TRBV6-4 and J usage is TRBJ2-2; TRBD1 aligns across 9 bases. The junction had 6 bases not matched to a gene; V was cut back by 6 bases and J by 4 bases. Germline V gene sequence: CDR1 MRHNA, CDR2 SNTAGT. This CDR3 is 15 amino acids long. The CDR3 nucleotides are TGTGCCAGCAGCCCACAGGGGGCGGGCACCGGGGAGCTGTTTTTT. It codes for CASSPQGAGTGELFF.

This clone is a singleton in its sample. The chain combines TRBV7-6 with TRBJ2-7, with TRBD2 identical over 9 bases. Germline V lookup: CDR1 SGHVS, CDR2 FNYEAQ. V was pared by 3 bases and J by 5 bases, with 8 bases of the junction left unmatched. This CDR3 spans 15 amino acids. In nucleotides, the CDR3 is TGTGCCAGCAGCTTCGGGATAGCGGGAGAGGACGAGCAGTACTTC. Its translation: CASSFGIAGEDEQYF.

The chain has TRBV4-2 and TRBJ2-7; 7 bases match TRBD1. Germline V CDR1 and CDR2: LGHNA, YNFKEQ. CDR3 size: 15 residues. After removal of 3 bases from V and 1 base from J, the junction contained 6 bases not matched to a gene. The CDR3 is CASSQRPGQSYEQYF. In DNA, the CDR3 is TGTGCCAGCAGCCAGCGGCCGGGACAGTCCTACGAGCAGTACTTC.

The V call is TRBV3-1 (or the pseudogene TRBV3-2), the J call TRBJ2-2, with D perhaps matching TRBD2 (5 bases). In germline, CDR1 is LGHDT, CDR2 YNNKEL (reference sequence). This CDR3 is 14 amino acids long. Trimming removed 4 bases at V and 4 bases at J, with 10 bases between. As DNA, the CDR3 is TGTGCCAGCAGCCCCCTCGCGGGCACCGGGGAGCTGTTTTTT. It is translated as CASSPLAGTGELFF.

The rearrangement uses TRBV7-6 and TRBJ1-1; TRBD1 is a possible D gene (6 bases). This CDR3 is built from 13 residues. CDR1 is SGHVS, CDR2 FNYEAQ, per germline. V lost 5 bases to trimming and J lost 0 bases, with 7 bases between them. CDR3 sequence reads: CASSDRMNTEAFF. The CDR3 nucleotides are TGTGCCAGCAGCGACAGGATGAACACTGAAGCTTTCTTT.

The rearrangement uses TRBV27 and TRBJ2-1, with 9 bases lining up with TRBD2. V was pared by 5 bases and J by 6 bases, with 2 bases of the junction left unmatched. Germline V gene data show CDR1 as MNHEY and CDR2 as SMNVEV (reference sequence). The CDR3 is 13 amino acids. The CDR3 is CASSRLAANEQFF. The CDR3 coding sequence is TGTGCCAGCAGTAGACTAGCGGCCAATGAGCAGTTCTTC.

V and J are TRBV19 and TRBJ1-1; 9 bases match TRBD1. J gave up 3 bases and V 4 bases, and 6 bases lay outside the gene matches. The CDR3 loop spans 15 amino acids. Germline assignment: CDR1 LNHDA and CDR2 SQIVND (reference sequence). CDR3 region: CASSRAGTGYTEAFF. The DNA for the CDR3 is TGTGCCAGTAGTAGAGCCGGGACAGGGTACACTGAAGCTTTCTTT.

This clone was detected ten times or more. The chain recombines TRBV30 with TRBJ2-5; a possible D gene is TRBD2 (6 bases). Looked up from germline, CDR1 is GTSNPN and CDR2 is SVGIG (reference sequence). The CDR3 spans 13 residues. The V gene lost 1 base and the J gene lost 4 bases, with 10 bases spanning the gap. This CDR3 reads CAWSETAGETQYF. Here the CDR3 DNA reads TGTGCCTGGAGTGAAACAGCGGGAGAGACCCAGTACTTC. The whole variable domain, remainder taken from reference TRBV30 and TRBJ2-5, is SQTIHQWPATLVQPVGSPLSLECTVEGTSNPNLYWYRQAAGRGLQLLFYSVGIGQISSEVPQNLSASRPQDRQFILSSKKLLLSDSGFYLCAWSETAGETQYFGPGTRLLVL.

V and J are TRBV2 and TRBJ1-1, with D hard to call. In germline, CDR1 is SNHLY, CDR2 FYNNEI. CDR3 length: 14 amino acids. Trimming shortened V by 7 bases and J by 3 bases, and 15 bases separated the two germline ends. This CDR3 is CASIKPEMYTEAFF. The CDR3 DNA sequence: TGTGCCAGCATTAAGCCCGAAATGTACACTGAAGCTTTCTTT. The full variable domain, completed using reference TRBV2 and TRBJ1-1, is EPEVTQTPSHQVTQMGQEVILRCVPISNHLYFYWYRQILGQKVEFLVSFYNNEISEKSEIFDDQFSVERPDGSNFTLKIRSTKLEDSAMYFCASIKPEMYTEAFFGQGTRLTVV.

J is TRBJ2-5 and V is TRBV6-6; 11 positions agree with TRBD1. Germline CDR1 and CDR2: MNHNY and SVGAGI (reference sequence). The junction had 7 bases not matched to a gene; V was cut back by 6 bases and J by 4 bases. The length of the CDR3 is 15 residues. The CDR3 sequence is CASSYVDRGLETQYF. The CDR3 DNA sequence: TGTGCCAGCAGCTACGTGGACAGGGGGCTAGAGACCCAGTACTTC.

This chain connects TRBV11-2 to TRBJ2-5; D ambiguous. The CDR3 contains 12 residues. CDR1 is SGHAT and CDR2 is FQNNGV in the germline V gene. V was shortened by 0 bases and J by 3 bases, with 2 bases between the two germline ends. CDR3 sequence (DNA): TGTGCCAGCAGCTTAGATAAAGAGACCCAGTACTTC. Encoded protein: CASSLDKETQYF.

The chain uses TRBV12-3 or TRBV12-4 and TRBJ1-1, with D perhaps matching TRBD1 (5 bases). V was cut by 8 bases and J by 1 base, with 11 bases left in between. The CDR3 runs to 13 residues. The DNA of the CDR3 is TGTGCCAGCGTGGCGACAGAGAACACTGAAGCTTTCTTT. Translation: CASVATENTEAFF.

This chain joins TRBV6-5 and TRBJ1-4, with a possible D match to TRBD1 (6 bases). CDR3 length: 15 amino acids. The V end was cut by 0 bases, the J end by 7 bases, with 12 bases between. The germline V gene has CDR1 MNHEY and CDR2 SVGAGI. Written as DNA, the CDR3 is TGTGCCAGCAGTTACTCCAGGGGAGTAGGTGAAAAACTGTTTTTT. Translating gives CASSYSRGVGEKLFF.

The V and J genes are TRBV7-6 and TRBJ2-7, with 7 bases matching TRBD2. Germline CDR1 reads SGHVS; CDR2 reads FNYEAQ. J gave up 0 bases and V 5 bases, and 7 bases lay outside the gene matches. The CDR3 length is 15 residues. The CDR3 loop is CASSRGDGGSYEQYF. Written as DNA, the CDR3 is TGTGCCAGCAGCCGGGGGGATGGGGGCTCCTACGAGCAGTACTTC.

This chain uses TRBV12-5 with TRBJ2-7; D possibly corresponds to TRBD1 (5 bases). Trimming shortened V by 4 bases and J by 5 bases, and 15 bases separated the two germline ends. Germline V lookup: CDR1 LGHNT, CDR2 FRNRAP. The CDR3 is 14 residues long. In DNA, the CDR3 is TGTGCTAGTGGTTCATGGAGTCAGGGCGACGAGCAGTACTTC. Translating it yields CASGSWSQGDEQYF.

This chain connects TRBV29-1 to TRBJ1-1, with D possibly being TRBD1 (5 bases). The CDR3 extends over 16 amino acids. CDR1 is SQVTM, CDR2 ANQGSEA, per germline. V lost 1 base, J lost 6 bases, and 21 bases lay in between. CDR3 amino acids: CSVEVGAGPGFAEAFF. The DNA of the CDR3 is TGCAGCGTTGAAGTTGGGGCAGGGCCTGGGTTCGCTGAAGCTTTCTTT. Full variable domain (rest looked up from reference TRBV29-1 and TRBJ1-1): SAVISQKPSRDICQRGTSLTIQCQVDSQVTMMFWYRQQPGQSLTLIATANQGSEATYESGFVIDKFPISRPNLTFSTLTVSNMSPEDSSIYLCSVEVGAGPGFAEAFFGQGTRLTVV.

V and J are TRBV19 and TRBJ2-1; 8 bases map to TRBD1. V dropped 5 bases and J dropped 1; count of bases not matched to a gene: 1. This CDR3 contains 14 residues. Per germline, CDR1 LNHDA and CDR2 SQIVND (reference sequence). CDR3 sequence reads: CASSRQGSYNEQFF. In nucleotides, the CDR3 is TGTGCCAGTAGTCGACAGGGGTCCTACAATGAGCAGTTCTTC.

This clone was seen only a few times. The rearrangement joins TRBV7-2 to TRBJ2-2, with 7 bases fitting TRBD2. With 2 bases clipped from V and 0 bases from J, the junction kept 3 bases outside the gene matches. Germline CDR1 SGHTA, CDR2 FQGNSA. The CDR3 extends over 16 amino acids. The CDR3 bases are TGTGCCAGCAGCTTAATTAGCGGGCCGAACACCGGGGAGCTGTTTTTT. It is translated as CASSLISGPNTGELFF.

The rearrangement uses TRBV12-3 or TRBV12-4 and TRBJ1-1; no firm D call. Trimming took 6 bases from V and 3 from J, leaving 11 bases between them. This CDR3 has 13 amino acids. CDR3 DNA: TGTGCCAGCAGCCCGTTCCTTGACACTGAAGCTTTCTTT. This encodes CASSPFLDTEAFF.

The chain has TRBV6-5 and TRBJ1-5, with a possible D match to TRBD1 (6 bases). Germline assignment: CDR1 MNHEY and CDR2 SVGAGI. Between the trimmed V and J ends, which lost 6 bases and 6 bases, there was a span of 18 bases. The CDR3 runs to 15 residues. This CDR3 is CASRRGGALGQPQHF. The CDR3, as DNA: TGTGCCAGCAGACGTGGGGGGGCTCTGGGTCAGCCCCAGCATTTT.